Each of the 24 T cell receptor beta chains below was sequenced from the same sample in a study of T cell repertoires in cytomegalovirus infection. One entry per CDR3 protein results from TCRdb running MiXCR on the reads. The table has about 830,000 distinct CDR3 sequences, 32% seen once. What these receptors recognize is not known. The sequencing here drew on cultured CD8+ T cells from PBMCs, taken from culture after CMV antigen stimulation. The receptors here all came from a human donor in good health (CMV status not recorded). Some clones in this sample may be carry-over from other donors' samples.

This clonotype occurred many times. The chain combines TRBV7-9 with TRBJ1-4, with 9 bases aligning to TRBD1. Trimming cost V 4 bases and J 5 bases; bases outside gene matches: 2. Germline-derived CDR1 and CDR2 are SEHNR and FQNEAQ (reference sequence). The CDR3 is 14 amino acids. The CDR3 here is CASSSGQGNEKLFF. The CDR3 region has the DNA TGTGCCAGCAGCTCGGGACAGGGAAATGAAAAACTGTTTTTT. The entire variable domain, with the rest obtained from reference TRBV7-9 and TRBJ1-4, is as follows: DTGVSQNPRHKITKRGQNVTFRCDPISEHNRLYWYRQTLGQGPEFLTYFQNEAQLEKSRLLSDRFSAERPKGSFSTLEIQRTEQGDSAMYLCASSSGQGNEKLFFGSGTQLSVL.

The chain employs TRBV7-6 and TRBJ2-7; D uncertain. The CDR3 sequence is 14 residues long. Per the germline V gene, CDR1 is SGHVS and CDR2 is FNYEAQ. The germline V and J ends were trimmed by 1 base and 6 bases, with 13 bases remaining between them. CDR3 sequence (DNA): TGTGCCAGCAGCTTAGGAGCAGACGGTGGCGAGCAGTACTTC. This codes for CASSLGADGGEQYF.

Of note for this clonotype: The germline gene is not matched at one end of the junction; a read error may be the cause. The V call is TRBV27, the J call TRBJ1-2; D is ambiguous. The CDR3 spans 15 residues. Germline V gene lookup returns CDR1 MNHEY and CDR2 SMNVEV (reference sequence). The CDR3 sequence is CVSRPQSERHYGYTF. The DNA of the CDR3 is TGTGTCAGCAGGCCCCAGTCCGAGAGACACTATGGCTACACCTTC.

V gene TRBV2 combines with J gene TRBJ1-2; D is perhaps TRBD1 (5 bases). V was cut by 4 bases and J by 5 bases, with 11 bases left in between. The CDR3 has 13 amino acids. Germline V gene data show CDR1 as SNHLY and CDR2 as FYNNEI. In DNA form, the CDR3 reads TGTGCCAGCAGTGGGGGGACCGCTTATGGCTACACCTTC. Amino acids: CASSGGTAYGYTF.

This rearrangement joins TRBV7-9 to TRBJ2-1; 7 bases are a match to TRBD1. V lost 5 bases, J lost 9 bases, and 10 bases stayed unmatched. The V gene's germline CDR1 is SEHNR and CDR2 FQNEAQ (reference sequence). This CDR3 spans 14 amino acids. The CDR3 DNA follows: TGTGCCAGCAGCGAAATGGGACAGCCTATTGAGCAGTTCTTC. Its protein is CASSEMGQPIEQFF.

In this sample, this clonotype turned up a few times. This chain connects TRBV29-1 to TRBJ1-2; D is unclear. In germline, CDR1 is SQVTM, CDR2 ANQGSEA. V was trimmed by 4 bases and J by 8 bases, leaving 20 bases between them. The CDR3 covers 14 residues. The CDR3 region has the DNA TGCAGCGTTGTCGGGATTTTCGGGATCGAGGGCTACACCTTC. This gives the protein CSVVGIFGIEGYTF.

The CDR3 DNA follows: TGTGCCAGCAGCCGATTGACGGGCGCTGAAGCTTTCTTT. Translating gives CASSRLTGAEAFF. This chain connects TRBV6-5 to TRBJ1-1; D call uncertain. This CDR3 is built from 13 residues. V lost 6 bases, J lost 6 bases, and 14 bases lay in between. The germline gives CDR1 MNHEY, CDR2 SVGAGI.

As concerns this clonotype: A read error may be the cause here, since a much bigger clone is one base away. V is TRBV7-8 and J is TRBJ1-1; unclear D gene. Per the germline V gene, CDR1 is SGHVS and CDR2 is FQNEAQ. The CDR3 covers 16 residues. The CDR3 region is CASSLVPGGANTKAFF. In nucleotides, the CDR3 is TGTGCCAGCAGCTTAGTGCCGGGAGGAGCGAACACTAAAGCTTTCTTT.

This clonotype was picked up many times. The rearrangement uses TRBV27 and TRBJ1-1; D not certain. Trimming cost V 6 bases and J 1 base, with 9 bases left between them. From germline, CDR1 is MNHEY and CDR2 SMNVEV (reference sequence). The CDR3 has 13 amino acids. DNA of the CDR3: TGTGCCAGCAGCTTTAGGAGGAACACTGAAGCTTTCTTT. Residues: CASSFRRNTEAFF.

This clonotype was recorded at least ten times. Here the CDR3 reads CASSLGGGQRREPQHF. In DNA, the CDR3 is TGTGCCAGCAGCTTAGGGGGGGGACAGCGGAGGGAGCCCCAGCATTTT. V usage is TRBV7-2 and J usage is TRBJ1-5; 7 nucleotides match TRBD1. There are 16 residues in the CDR3. Trimming took 1 base from V and 8 from J; bases not matched to a gene: 11. Germline V gene lookup returns CDR1 SGHTA and CDR2 FQGNSA.

There are many counts of this clonotype. The chain is built from TRBV7-9 and TRBJ1-5, with unresolved D. Germline V gene sequence: CDR1 SEHNR, CDR2 FQNEAQ (reference sequence). CDR3 length equals 14 residues. V gave up 1 base and J gave up 2 bases, with 6 bases separating them. The CDR3 nucleotides are TGTGCCAGCAGCTTAGGGTTCGGCAATCAGCCCCAGCATTTT. Its protein product is CASSLGFGNQPQHF.

V and J are TRBV10-3 and TRBJ2-5, with 10 bases aligning to TRBD2. This CDR3 contains 16 residues. With 1 base clipped from V and 4 bases from J, the junction kept 6 bases outside the gene matches. Germline-derived CDR1 and CDR2 are ENHRY and SYGVKD. Here the CDR3 reads CAISELDTSGAETQYF. The CDR3 DNA is TGTGCCATCAGTGAGTTAGATACTAGCGGGGCAGAGACCCAGTACTTC.

V usage is TRBV27 and J usage is TRBJ2-7; TRBD1 is a possible D gene (6 bases). From germline, CDR1 is MNHEY and CDR2 SMNVEV (reference sequence). CDR3 size: 13 residues. Trimming took 5 bases from V and 3 from J, leaving 11 bases between them. The CDR3 reads CASSLGQNYEQYV. In nucleotides, the CDR3 is TGTGCCAGCAGTCTCGGACAGAACTACGAGCAGTACGTC.

This clonotype was seen only a few times. The V and J genes are TRBV5-6 and TRBJ2-7, with TRBD2 matching over 10 bases. The CDR3 is 16 residues long. Germline CDR1 and CDR2: SGHDT and YYEEEE. V shed 4 bases and J 4 bases; nucleotides not matched to a gene: 11. The CDR3 spells CASSTGGGLARYEQYF. The CDR3 DNA sequence: TGTGCCAGCAGCACCGGCGGGGGACTAGCGCGGTACGAGCAGTACTTC.

The chain combines TRBV12-3 or TRBV12-4 with TRBJ2-2; D unresolved. Trimming stripped 4 bases from V and 7 bases from J, with 16 bases between. The CDR3 is 15 amino acids. CDR3 sequence reads: CASSSPDGLSGELFF. CDR3 sequence (DNA): TGTGCCAGCAGTTCCCCAGACGGTCTTAGCGGGGAGCTGTTTTTT.

In this sample, this clonotype turned up many times. The chain is built from TRBV7-2 and TRBJ1-5; 7 nucleotides line up with TRBD1. V lost 5 bases to trimming and J lost 3 bases; unmatched junction nucleotides: 7. The CDR3 contains 15 residues. Germline CDR1 SGHTA, CDR2 FQGNSA. The CDR3 DNA is TGTGCCAGCAGCGAAACAGGGGCCACCAATCAGCCCCAGCATTTT. Encoded protein: CASSETGATNQPQHF. Based on the CDR3 plus reference TRBV7-2 and TRBJ1-5, the full variable domain is GAGVSQSPSNKVTEKGKDVELRCDPISGHTALYWYRQSLGQGLEFLIYFQGNSAPDKSGLPSDRFSAERTGGSVSTLTIQRTQQEDSAVYLCASSETGATNQPQHFGDGTRLSIL.

This clonotype was counted only a few times. The gene calls are TRBV6-6 and TRBJ2-2; 11 bases line up with TRBD2. The J segment lost 2 bases and the V segment lost 6 bases, leaving 8 bases of the junction unmatched. Germline CDR1 MNHNY, CDR2 SVGAGI (reference sequence). The CDR3 has 17 residues. Written as DNA, the CDR3 is TGTGCCAGCAGACGATTTAGCGGGGGGGCAAACACCGGGGAGCTGTTTTTT. Encoded protein: CASRRFSGGANTGELFF.

This clonotype appeared a few times. The V call is TRBV5-6, the J call TRBJ2-3; D is perhaps TRBD2 (6 bases). This CDR3 is 15 amino acids long. V gave up 6 bases and J gave up 5 bases, with 19 bases separating them. Germline CDR1 is SGHDT and CDR2 is YYEEEE. CDR3 sequence: CASNPVGEDRDTQYF. CDR3 nucleotides: TGTGCCAGCAATCCTGTAGGGGAGGATAGAGATACGCAGTATTTT.

This clonotype was seen at least ten times. The chain has TRBV7-9 and TRBJ2-2; D is unresolved. With 11 bases removed from V and 4 bases from J, the gap between germline ends came to 14 bases. Germline V gene lookup returns CDR1 SEHNR and CDR2 FQNEAQ (reference sequence). The CDR3 extends over 13 amino acids. CDR3 in DNA: TGTGCCCCCGCACCTAGAAGCACCGGGGAGCTGTTTTTT. It codes for CAPAPRSTGELFF.

This clonotype showed up many times. V gene TRBV7-9 combines with J gene TRBJ2-7, with a possible D match to TRBD1 (5 bases). Germline V gene sequence: CDR1 SEHNR, CDR2 FQNEAQ (reference sequence). Trimming removed 4 bases at V and 2 bases at J, with 12 bases between. The CDR3 is 14 amino acids. Here the CDR3 reads CASSSRTTPYEQYF. The CDR3 bases are TGTGCCAGCAGCTCGAGGACAACTCCCTACGAGCAGTACTTC.

This clonotype has a handful of counts. V gene TRBV29-1 combines with J gene TRBJ1-2; no clear D. V was clipped by 7 bases and J by 4 bases, with 10 bases between them. Germline-derived CDR1 and CDR2 are SQVTM and ANQGSEA. The CDR3 extends over 11 amino acids. The CDR3 nucleotides are TGCAGCGCCGTTGACTCCTATGGCTACACCTTC. Residues: CSAVDSYGYTF.

This clonotype was observed a handful of times. V gene TRBV19 combines with J gene TRBJ2-6, with 8 bases fitting TRBD1. This CDR3 has 17 residues. V dropped 4 bases and J dropped 0; count of bases not matched to a gene: 5. CDR1 and CDR2 (germline): LNHDA, SQIVND (reference sequence). CDR3 nucleotide sequence: TGTGCCAGTAGTAGGACAGGGAGACGCTCTGGGGCCAACGTCCTGACTTTC. Protein product: CASSRTGRRSGANVLTF.

The chain couples TRBV4-2 to TRBJ2-7; D call uncertain. CDR3 length equals 15 residues. Germline V gene sequence: CDR1 LGHNA, CDR2 YNFKEQ. The V and J ends lost 0 bases and 0 bases respectively, with 9 bases between them. The CDR3 reads CASSQERTVSYEQYF. The CDR3 nucleotides read TGTGCCAGCAGCCAAGAGAGGACCGTCTCCTACGAGCAGTACTTC.

This clonotype has at least ten counts. V and J are TRBV7-6 and TRBJ1-5; a weak D match, TRBD1 (6 bases). The CDR3 is 15 amino acids. V lost 1 base, J lost 3 bases, and 10 bases lay in between. CDR1 and CDR2 from the germline V gene are SGHVS and FNYEAQ. Written as DNA, the CDR3 is TGTGCCAGCAGCTTAGAACAGGGCCTCAATCAGCCCCAGCATTTT. Translation: CASSLEQGLNQPQHF. The variable domain in full, with the rest retrieved from reference TRBV7-6 and TRBJ1-5, is GAGVSQSPRYKVTKRGQDVALRCDPISGHVSLYWYRQALGQGPEFLTYFNYEAQQDKSGLPNDRFSAERPEGSISTLTIQRTEQRDSAMYRCASSLEQGLNQPQHFGDGTRLSIL.